A single sample is the source of the 29 T cell receptor beta chains below, sequenced in a study of cytomegalovirus exposure and HLA in healthy donors. Vbeta (60) and Jbeta (13) primers were used in the PCR. Assay used: immunoSEQ multiplex PCR; TCRdb lists only in-frame clones, some missing. This table has some 140,000 clones, 80% to 85% appearing once. The sequencing input was PBMCs. The receptors derive from a male donor in good health and CMV-seropositive.

This clone was observed a handful of times. The V call is TRBV28, the J call TRBJ2-2; a weak D match, TRBD2 (6 bases). CDR3 size: 15 residues. In germline, CDR1 is MDHEN, CDR2 SYDVKM. V lost 8 bases to trimming and J lost 0 bases, with 13 bases between them. The chain's CDR3 is CASYGSAANTGELFF. The CDR3, as DNA: TGTGCCAGCTACGGGAGCGCCGCGAACACCGGGGAGCTGTTTTTT.

Concerning this clone itself: The CDR3 does not end in the conserved phenylalanine or tryptophan, so this is likely a read error. The chain carries TRBV30 and TRBJ1-1, with 7 bases that match TRBD1. The J segment lost 7 bases and the V segment lost 0 bases, leaving 5 bases of the junction unmatched. The CDR3 is 13 amino acids. Germline loops: CDR1 GTSNPN, CDR2 SVGIG (reference sequence). This CDR3 reads CAWSVTGDLEAFL. CDR3 in DNA: TGTGCCTGGAGTGTTACAGGGGACCTTGAAGCTTTCCTT.

The chain joins TRBV2 to TRBJ2-1; D is perhaps TRBD2 (7 bases). The V end lost 7 bases, the J end lost 5 bases, and 18 bases lay between the germline ends. Germline V CDR1 and CDR2: SNHLY, FYNNEI. The CDR3 loop spans 15 amino acids. CDR3 residues: CASIRTGGLDNEQFF. The CDR3 nucleotides read TGTGCCAGCATTAGAACGGGGGGCCTTGACAATGAGCAGTTCTTC.

The CDR3: CASSQGQVPDTQYF. In DNA, the CDR3 is TGCGCCAGCAGCCAAGGACAGGTACCAGATACGCAGTATTTT. This chain uses TRBV4-1 with TRBJ2-3; D is possibly TRBD1 (6 bases). The germline V gene has CDR1 MGHRA and CDR2 YSYEKL. The CDR3 is made up of 14 amino acids. V lost 1 base and J lost 4, with 9 bases in between.

The chain employs TRBV28 and TRBJ2-5; TRBD2 agrees at 8 bases. There are 15 residues in the CDR3. CDR1 is MDHEN and CDR2 is SYDVKM in the germline V gene. Trimming removed 6 bases from V and 5 bases from J; junction bases left unmatched: 11. The CDR3 nucleotides are TGTGCCAGCAGCCACCTAGCGGGCCAGGCGGAGACCCAGTACTTC. It encodes CASSHLAGQAETQYF. The whole variable domain, filled in from reference TRBV28 and TRBJ2-5, reads DVKVTQSSRYLVKRTGEKVFLECVQDMDHENMFWYRQDPGLGLRLIYFSYDVKMKEKGDIPEGYSVSREKKERFSLILESASTNQTSMYLCASSHLAGQAETQYFGPGTRLLVL.

The V gene is TRBV28, the J gene TRBJ2-7; 11 positions agree with TRBD1. V trimming: 5 bases; J trimming: 6 bases; junction bases outside the gene matches: 3. The germline gives CDR1 MDHEN, CDR2 SYDVKM. This CDR3 has 13 amino acids. The CDR3 nucleotides are TGTGCCAGCAGTCCCGGACAGGGGGCCGAGCAGTACTTC. Amino acid sequence: CASSPGQGAEQYF.

This clone is a singleton in its sample. The genes are TRBV25-1 and TRBJ2-7; D is perhaps TRBD2 (6 bases). There are 14 residues in the CDR3. V lost 4 bases to trimming and J lost 2 bases, with 12 bases between them. Germline V gene lookup returns CDR1 MGHDK and CDR2 SYGVNS. The CDR3 region has the DNA TGTGCCAGCAGTGGGGGGGAGGTGCCCTACGAGCAGTACTTC. Translation: CASSGGEVPYEQYF.

The gene calls are TRBV7-8 and TRBJ2-1; no clear D. V lost 1 base and J 6 bases, leaving 10 bases between the germline ends. CDR1 SGHVS and CDR2 FQNEAQ come from the germline V gene. The length of the CDR3 is 14 residues. As DNA, the CDR3 is TGTGCCAGCAGCTTAGTGATGGCTAGCAATGAGCAGTTCTTC. It codes for CASSLVMASNEQFF.

The chain links TRBV7-9 to TRBJ2-3; TRBD2 is a possible D gene (6 bases). Deletions cut 5 bases from V and 0 bases from J, with 9 bases between. Germline-derived CDR1 and CDR2 are SEHNR and FQNEAQ (reference sequence). The CDR3 totals 14 residues. The CDR3: CASSPGTSTDTQYF. CDR3 in DNA: TGTGCCAGCAGCCCCGGGACTAGCACAGATACGCAGTATTTT.

This chain uses TRBV5-1 with TRBJ1-1; 7 nucleotides align to TRBD1. The germline gives CDR1 SGHRS, CDR2 YFSETQ. V lost 0 bases and J lost 0; bases outside the gene matches: 2. This CDR3 has 15 residues. The CDR3 reads CASSLGQGMNTEAFF. CDR3 nucleotides: TGCGCCAGCAGCTTGGGACAGGGCATGAACACTGAAGCTTTCTTT.

This clone has only a few counts. Written as DNA, the CDR3 is TGTGCCAGCAGTCGATCGGACAGCAATAATTCACCCCTCCACTTT. The encoded protein is CASSRSDSNNSPLHF. The V gene is TRBV6-5, the J gene TRBJ1-6, with D perhaps TRBD1 (6 bases). The germline V gene encodes CDR1 MNHEY and CDR2 SVGAGI. V dropped 5 bases and J dropped 5 bases, with 13 bases sitting between them. The CDR3 covers 15 residues.

The rearrangement links TRBV27 to TRBJ2-1, with 7 bases fitting TRBD2. V was pared by 6 bases and J by 4 bases, with 9 bases of the junction left unmatched. The CDR3 is made up of 15 amino acids. Per the germline V gene, CDR1 is MNHEY and CDR2 is SMNVEV (reference sequence). The CDR3 loop reads CASRRSSGGYNEQFF. CDR3 DNA: TGTGCCAGCAGAAGATCTAGCGGTGGGTACAATGAGCAGTTCTTC.

V and J are TRBV4-2 and TRBJ2-3; maybe TRBD2 (6 bases). The CDR3 loop spans 16 amino acids. Germline CDR1 reads LGHNA; CDR2 reads YNFKEQ. V was shortened by 0 bases and J by 9 bases, with 19 bases between the two germline ends. CDR3 coding DNA: TGTGCCAGCAGCCAAGATTGGGGGGACCTAGGGGACACGCAGTATTTT. This encodes CASSQDWGDLGDTQYF.

The chain recombines TRBV10-3 with TRBJ2-7; TRBD2 matches 7 bases. Germline assignment: CDR1 ENHRY and CDR2 SYGVKD. The CDR3 has 13 amino acids. The V and J ends lost 6 bases and 5 bases, in that order; junction bases with no gene match: 7. For the CDR3, the DNA is TGTGCCATCAGCGAGCGGGAAACCCACGAGCAGTACTTC. It encodes CAISERETHEQYF.

The V call is TRBV19, the J call TRBJ1-4; no reliable D call. The CDR3 runs 16 residues. Germline V CDR1 and CDR2: LNHDA, SQIVND (reference sequence). Trimming cost V 3 bases and J 6 bases, with 17 bases left between them. Here the CDR3 DNA reads TGTGCCAGTAGTATCCGCGGGTCGGTCCCGGATGAAAAACTGTTTTTT. Translated: CASSIRGSVPDEKLFF.

The rearrangement links TRBV18 to TRBJ1-4; D gene uncertain. Between the trimmed V and J ends, which lost 2 bases and 7 bases, there was a span of 8 bases. The CDR3 extends over 13 amino acids. Germline V gene lookup returns CDR1 KGHSH and CDR2 LQKENI. The chain's CDR3 is CASSPSVVEKLFF. The CDR3 DNA is TGTGCCAGCTCACCATCCGTAGTTGAAAAACTGTTTTTT. Variable domain in full (rest from reference TRBV18 and TRBJ1-4): NAGVMQNPRHLVRRRGQEARLRCSPMKGHSHVYWYRQLPEEGLKFMVYLQKENIIDESGMPKERFSAEFPKEGPSILRIQQVVRGDSAAYFCASSPSVVEKLFFGSGTQLSVL.

The chain carries TRBV6-1 and TRBJ2-7, with 9 bases aligning to TRBD1. J was trimmed by 3 bases and V by 3 bases; bases with no gene match: 6. CDR3 length: 15 residues. Germline loops: CDR1 MNHNS, CDR2 SASEGT. The CDR3 spells CASSDETGGYYEQYF. The CDR3 DNA is TGTGCCAGCAGTGATGAGACAGGGGGATACTACGAGCAGTACTTC.

The rearrangement uses TRBV6-5 and TRBJ2-7; D call uncertain. The V end was cut by 5 bases, the J end by 2 bases, with 10 bases between. From germline, CDR1 is MNHEY and CDR2 SVGAGI. The CDR3 is made up of 13 amino acids. The CDR3: CASSRHKTYEQYF. In DNA form, the CDR3 reads TGTGCCAGCAGTCGACACAAAACCTACGAGCAGTACTTC.

The chain links TRBV2 to TRBJ1-2; tentative D call: TRBD1 (6 bases). Germline V gene lookup returns CDR1 SNHLY and CDR2 FYNNEI. This CDR3 has 13 residues. Trimming shortened V by 6 bases and J by 7 bases, and 15 bases separated the two germline ends. CDR3: CASRKDRTGGYTF. The CDR3 coding sequence is TGTGCCAGCAGGAAAGACAGGACGGGTGGCTACACCTTC.

The V and J genes are TRBV10-3 and TRBJ2-1; 16 bases are shared with TRBD2. The germline CDR1 and CDR2 sequences are ENHRY and SYGVKD. The CDR3 is 15 residues long. The junction had 2 bases not matched to a gene; V was cut back by 8 bases and J by 4 bases. The CDR3 reads CAIAGLAGGYNEQFF. The CDR3 DNA is TGTGCCATCGCGGGACTAGCGGGGGGGTACAATGAGCAGTTCTTC.

This chain uses TRBV9 with TRBJ2-4; perhaps TRBD2 as D (6 bases). Germline values: CDR1 SGDLS, CDR2 YYNGEE. The CDR3 has 15 amino acids. V was pared by 5 bases and J by 3 bases, with 15 bases between. The CDR3: CASSYMGEVKNIQYF. DNA for the CDR3: TGTGCCAGCAGTTATATGGGGGAGGTCAAAAACATTCAGTACTTC.

The J gene is TRBJ1-5, the V gene TRBV28; 9 bases agree with TRBD1. Losses at the gene ends were 4 bases for V and 5 bases for J; bases not matched to a gene: 9. Germline CDR1 reads MDHEN; CDR2 reads SYDVKM. The CDR3 extends over 16 amino acids. The CDR3 region is CASSYDYRGLHQPQHF. The CDR3, as DNA: TGTGCCAGCAGTTATGATTACAGGGGGCTCCATCAGCCCCAGCATTTT.

The chain has TRBV7-9 and TRBJ2-7; 7 bases map to TRBD2. The junction had 8 bases not matched to a gene; V was cut back by 4 bases and J by 5 bases. Looked up from germline, CDR1 is SEHNR and CDR2 is FQNEAQ (reference sequence). The CDR3 length is 14 residues. CDR3: CASSWGGSTNEQYF. The CDR3, as DNA: TGTGCCAGCAGCTGGGGCGGGAGTACGAACGAGCAGTACTTC.

V gene TRBV5-4 combines with J gene TRBJ1-5, with TRBD1 identical over 9 bases. CDR3 length: 16 amino acids. Germline lookup yields CDR1 SGHNT and CDR2 YYREEE (reference sequence). Trimming cost V 3 bases and J 1 base; bases outside gene matches: 5. The CDR3 nucleotides read TGTGCCAGCAGCTACCGCGGACAGGGGAGCAATCAGCCCCAGCATTTT. Translated: CASSYRGQGSNQPQHF.

V and J are TRBV19 and TRBJ2-1, with a weak D call TRBD1 (6 bases). The V gene's germline CDR1 is LNHDA and CDR2 SQIVND (reference sequence). Trimming removed 3 bases from V and 4 bases from J, with 16 bases in between. The CDR3 runs 16 residues. The CDR3 coding sequence is TGTGCCAGTAGTATTACAGGGTCGGTGGAATACAATGAGCAGTTCTTC. It codes for CASSITGSVEYNEQFF.

This chain connects TRBV7-3 to TRBJ1-1; possibly TRBD1 for D (6 bases). This CDR3 is built from 14 residues. Germline lookup yields CDR1 SGHTA and CDR2 FQGTGA. Trimming left V 0 bases short and J 4 bases short, with 9 bases between. The CDR3: CASSLTPRGTEAFF. CDR3 bases: TGTGCCAGCAGCTTAACCCCCAGGGGCACTGAAGCTTTCTTT.

This clone was observed once. CDR3 sequence (DNA): TGCGCCAGCAGTCGGGACAGCTCCTACGAGCAGTACTTC. This codes for CASSRDSSYEQYF. This chain connects TRBV10-2 to TRBJ2-7; TRBD1 matches 7 bases. Germline loops: CDR1 WSHSY, CDR2 SAAADI. The CDR3 totals 13 residues. V was clipped by 5 bases and J by 0 bases; unmatched bases: 1.

The gene calls are TRBV5-8 and TRBJ1-1; D gene uncertain. The CDR3 is 14 amino acids. CDR1 is SGHTS and CDR2 is YDEGEE in the germline V gene. Trimming took 0 bases from V and 1 from J, leaving 7 bases between them. Written as DNA, the CDR3 is TGTGCCAGCAGCTTGGACAGAGCGAACACTGAAGCTTTCTTT. Residues: CASSLDRANTEAFF. The entire variable domain, with the rest obtained from reference TRBV5-8 and TRBJ1-1, is as follows: EAGVTQSPTHLIKTRGQQATLRCSPISGHTSVYWYQQALGLGLQFLLWYDEGEERNRGNFPPRFSGRQFPNYSSELNVNALELEDSALYLCASSLDRANTEAFFGQGTRLTVV.

The CDR3 DNA follows: TGTGCCAGCAGCCCGGGACAGCTATACAATGAGCAGTTCTTC. Its protein product is CASSPGQLYNEQFF. The chain recombines TRBV7-9 with TRBJ2-1; the match to TRBD1 covers 7 bases. Per germline, CDR1 SEHNR and CDR2 FQNEAQ (reference sequence). The CDR3 runs 14 residues. V dropped 5 bases and J dropped 4; count of bases not matched to a gene: 5. Based on the CDR3 plus reference TRBV7-9 and TRBJ2-1, the full variable domain is DTGVSQNPRHKITKRGQNVTFRCDPISEHNRLYWYRQTLGQGPEFLTYFQNEAQLEKSRLLSDRFSAERPKGSFSTLEIQRTEQGDSAMYLCASSPGQLYNEQFFGPGTRLTVL.